This TCR beta chain was captured by sequencing in a study of blood T cell repertoires in COVID-19. At the level of the study: Sample material is recorded as cDNA or gDNA derived from T cells, B-cell-depleted T cells, or PBMCs.

The CDR3 extends over 20 amino acids. J lost 0 bases, V lost 0 bases, and 9 bases had no gene match. The V gene's germline CDR1 is LGHDT and CDR2 YNNKEL (reference sequence). Original processing notes: Amplification with reference gene primers provided the estimates of nucleated cell counts. The method was immunoSEQ multiplex PCR; TCRdb's version includes in-frame clones alone and lacks a portion of them. V and J calls and clone size are as listed in that table; D and trimming were resolved from the DNA. The sample carries approximately 9,700 clones, 80% to 90% recorded once. The rearrangement joins TRBV3-1 (or the pseudogene TRBV3-2) to TRBJ2-4; TRBD2 matches 12 bases. This sequence was found in a human donor in a cohort sampled during active COVID-19. The source material was peripheral blood. The CDR3 here is CASSQEPSGGAGVAKNIQYF. For the CDR3, the DNA is TGTGCCAGCAGCCAAGAGCCTAGCGGGGGGGCCGGAGTAGCCAAAAACATTCAGTACTTC.